The rows below give T cell receptor beta chains drawn from one sample of a study of T cell responses to AZD1222 COVID-19 vaccine. Data came from immunoSEQ multiplex PCR; TCRdb stores just in-frame clones and leaves some out. Of about 140,000 clones detected, less than 95% appear once; the ten largest clones hold 7.5% to 9.5%. Sequencing used peripheral blood, obtained 28 days after the second dose of the MenACWY control vaccine. Receptors were obtained from an adult who received the MenACWY meningococcal vaccine as a control. Each CDR3 is given with its conserved first and last residue. The order of the fields is V gene, D gene, J gene, clone size, CDR3 protein, CDR3 DNA. The D gene is left open where the match is weak. Clone size is shown for a subset of rows, as once, few, many or a class of expanded clone.

v_call: TRBV15; d_call: -; j_call: TRBJ2-7; clone_size: -; cdr3_aa: CATSRDRDNRYEQYF; cdr3_nt: TGTGCCACCAGCAGAGATCGGGATAACCGCTACGAGCAGTACTTC
v_call: TRBV11-3; d_call: -; j_call: TRBJ1-1; clone_size: -; cdr3_aa: CASSLGTDREAFF; cdr3_nt: TGTGCCAGCAGCTTAGGAACCGACAGGGAAGCTTTCTTT
v_call: TRBV28; d_call: -; j_call: TRBJ1-6; clone_size: -; cdr3_aa: CASSTEAPLHF; cdr3_nt: TGTGCCAGCAGCACAGAAGCACCCCTCCACTTT
v_call: TRBV23-1; d_call: -; j_call: TRBJ2-2; clone_size: -; cdr3_aa: CASSPPPEPGELFF; cdr3_nt: TGCGCCAGCAGTCCCCCCCCAGAGCCCGGGGAGCTGTTTTTT
v_call: TRBV7-9; d_call: -; j_call: TRBJ1-3; clone_size: -; cdr3_aa: CASSQGPNSGNTIYF; cdr3_nt: TGTGCCAGCAGCCAGGGACCGAACTCTGGAAACACCATATATTTT
v_call: TRBV6-4; d_call: -; j_call: TRBJ1-6; clone_size: -; cdr3_aa: CASSRSISDSPLHF; cdr3_nt: TGTGCCAGCAGTCGGTCCATATCGGATTCACCCCTCCACTTT
v_call: TRBV19; d_call: TRBD1; j_call: TRBJ2-5; clone_size: -; cdr3_aa: CASSVGTGKETQYF; cdr3_nt: TGTGCCAGTAGTGTGGGGACAGGTAAAGAGACCCAGTACTTC
v_call: TRBV5-1; d_call: TRBD1; j_call: TRBJ1-2; clone_size: -; cdr3_aa: CASSPTDRGYGYTF; cdr3_nt: TGCGCCAGCAGCCCAACAGACAGGGGGTATGGCTACACCTTC
v_call: TRBV29-1; d_call: TRBD2; j_call: TRBJ2-6; clone_size: -; cdr3_aa: CSVDSGAERSGANVLTF; cdr3_nt: TGCAGCGTAGACAGCGGGGCCGAACGCTCTGGGGCCAACGTCCTGACTTTC
v_call: TRBV5-1; d_call: -; j_call: TRBJ2-1; clone_size: -; cdr3_aa: CASSLVVGHNEQFF; cdr3_nt: TGCGCCAGCAGCTTGGTGGTAGGGCACAATGAGCAGTTCTTC
v_call: TRBV28; d_call: TRBD1; j_call: TRBJ1-2; clone_size: -; cdr3_aa: CASRLTPGTGPYGYTF; cdr3_nt: TGTGCCAGCAGGCTGACCCCGGGGACAGGGCCCTATGGCTACACCTTC
v_call: TRBV28; d_call: TRBD2; j_call: TRBJ2-7; clone_size: once; cdr3_aa: CASSLLTTSGTYYEQYF; cdr3_nt: TGTGCCAGCAGTCTCCTCACAACTAGCGGGACATACTACGAGCAGTACTTC
v_call: TRBV24-1; d_call: -; j_call: TRBJ2-6; clone_size: -; cdr3_aa: CATRSGQDSGANVLTF; cdr3_nt: TGTGCCACCAGGTCCGGACAAGACTCTGGGGCCAACGTCCTGACTTTC
v_call: TRBV3-1/TRBV3-2; d_call: -; j_call: TRBJ1-1; clone_size: -; cdr3_aa: CASRGANTEAFF; cdr3_nt: TGTGCCAGCCGAGGGGCGAACACTGAAGCTTTCTTT
v_call: TRBV5-1; d_call: -; j_call: TRBJ2-3; clone_size: -; cdr3_aa: CASSLAGGRTDTQYF; cdr3_nt: TGCGCCAGCAGCTTGGCAGGGGGGAGGACAGATACGCAGTATTTT
v_call: TRBV5-1; d_call: -; j_call: TRBJ1-4; clone_size: -; cdr3_aa: CASSTRTDEKLFF; cdr3_nt: TGCGCCAGCAGCACCAGGACTGACGAAAAACTGTTTTTT
v_call: TRBV9; d_call: TRBD1; j_call: TRBJ2-1; clone_size: -; cdr3_aa: CASARRQGAYNEQFF; cdr3_nt: TGTGCCAGCGCAAGACGACAGGGGGCCTACAATGAGCAGTTCTTC
v_call: TRBV28; d_call: -; j_call: TRBJ2-7; clone_size: -; cdr3_aa: CASSLDGHEQYF; cdr3_nt: TGTGCCAGCAGTTTAGACGGCCACGAGCAGTACTTC
v_call: TRBV12-3/TRBV12-4; d_call: -; j_call: TRBJ2-2; clone_size: -; cdr3_aa: CASRTTVTGELFF; cdr3_nt: TGTGCCAGCAGAACGACAGTGACCGGGGAGCTGTTTTTT
v_call: TRBV15; d_call: -; j_call: TRBJ1-1; clone_size: -; cdr3_aa: CATSSDRNTEAFF; cdr3_nt: TGTGCCACCAGCAGTGACAGGAACACTGAAGCTTTCTTT
v_call: TRBV2; d_call: -; j_call: TRBJ1-2; clone_size: -; cdr3_aa: CASSPDSSNYGYTF; cdr3_nt: TGTGCCAGCAGTCCGGACAGCTCTAACTATGGCTACACCTTC
v_call: TRBV18; d_call: -; j_call: TRBJ1-5; clone_size: -; cdr3_aa: CASSPESHSNQPQHF; cdr3_nt: TGTGCCAGCTCACCAGAAAGTCATAGCAATCAGCCCCAGCATTTT
v_call: TRBV10-3; d_call: TRBD1; j_call: TRBJ2-5; clone_size: few; cdr3_aa: CAISGQGVGTQYF; cdr3_nt: TGTGCCATCAGCGGACAGGGGGTGGGGACCCAGTACTTC
v_call: TRBV10-3; d_call: TRBD1; j_call: TRBJ1-1; clone_size: -; cdr3_aa: CAIRPGQGANTEAFF; cdr3_nt: TGTGCCATCAGGCCGGGACAGGGGGCGAACACTGAAGCTTTCTTT
v_call: TRBV11-3; d_call: -; j_call: TRBJ2-7; clone_size: -; cdr3_aa: CASSSSRDGLSYEQYF; cdr3_nt: TGTGCCAGCAGCTCCTCAAGGGACGGACTCTCCTACGAGCAGTACTTC